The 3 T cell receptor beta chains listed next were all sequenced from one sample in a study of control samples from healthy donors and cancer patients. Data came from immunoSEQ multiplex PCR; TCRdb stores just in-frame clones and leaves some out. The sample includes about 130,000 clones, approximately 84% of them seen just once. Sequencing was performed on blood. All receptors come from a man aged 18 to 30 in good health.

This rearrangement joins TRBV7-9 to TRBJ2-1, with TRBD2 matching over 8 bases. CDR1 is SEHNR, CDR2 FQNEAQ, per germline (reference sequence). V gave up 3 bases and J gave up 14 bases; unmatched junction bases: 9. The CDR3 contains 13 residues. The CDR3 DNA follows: TGTGCCAGCAGCTTTACACTAGCGGAGCCTGAGTTCTTC. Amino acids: CASSFTLAEPEFF.

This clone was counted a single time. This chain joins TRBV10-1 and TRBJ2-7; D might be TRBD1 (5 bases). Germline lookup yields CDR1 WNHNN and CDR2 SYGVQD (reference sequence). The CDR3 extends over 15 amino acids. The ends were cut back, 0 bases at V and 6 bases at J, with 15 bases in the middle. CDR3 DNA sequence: TGCGCCAGCAGTGAGTCGGGGCACCGGGCGCGCGAGCAGTACTTC. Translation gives CASSESGHRAREQYF.

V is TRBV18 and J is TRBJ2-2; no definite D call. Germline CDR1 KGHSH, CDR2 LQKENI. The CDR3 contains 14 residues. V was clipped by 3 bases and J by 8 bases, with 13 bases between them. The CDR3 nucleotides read TGTGCCAGCTCACCCACATCATTAACGGGGGAGCTGTTTTTT. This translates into CASSPTSLTGELFF.